This T cell receptor (beta chain) was sequenced during a study of T cells in Graves' hyperthyroidism and ophthalmopathy. The source material, RNA transcripts, was used to amplify TCR beta CDR3 regions. Initially, a first-round RT-PCR of the TCR CDR3 employed the HTBI primer set. TCRdb redid the calling of the multiplex PCR reads with MiXCR, one entry per CDR3 protein. The data show 310,000 or so distinct CDR3 sequences, with approximately 17% seen just once and around 55% held by the top ten. At least 3 on the Clinical Activity Score was recorded for ophthalmopathy patients, who also had NOSPECS grade at least 4 and duration under 3 months. The PBMCs were sourced from fresh peripheral blood (about 9.7 ml). From germline, CDR1 is SGHNT and CDR2 YYREEE (reference sequence). V shed 1 base, J shed 3 bases, and the junction held 6 bases outside the gene matches. The CDR3 contains 15 residues. This clonotype appeared many times. Its antigen is not identified.

General observations from the study: Ophthalmopathy could be told apart from stable hyperthyroidism with a 13 V-J model. Among thyroid clonotypes expanded above 0.001, most also appeared in blood.

Material for sequencing was blood. The V call is TRBV5-4, the J call TRBJ1-1; 7 nucleotides match TRBD1. This TCR derives from a woman aged 60-75 years with Graves' ophthalmopathy. The CDR3 nucleotides read TGTGCCAGCAGCTTGATGACAGGGAGGGACACTGAAGCTTTCTTT. Translation: CASSLMTGRDTEAFF.